The sequence of this T cell receptor beta chain was determined in a study of cytomegalovirus exposure and HLA in healthy donors. Findings and limits, study-wide: The study designated some 180 TCR beta chains cytomegalovirus-associated.

As to this clone: Its specificity is unknown.

PCR amplification relied on 60 Vbeta primers (plus 13 Jbeta primers). Sequencing used immunoSEQ multiplex PCR; TCRdb keeps in-frame clones, though not all of them. There are 150,000 to 200,000 clones in the sample; 70% to 80% occur only once, and approximately 2% lies in the top ten. V dropped 7 bases and J dropped 2 bases, with 11 bases sitting between them. From germline, CDR1 is SEHNR and CDR2 FQNEAQ (reference sequence). The CDR3 is 13 residues long. The V call is TRBV7-9, the J call TRBJ1-1, with D perhaps matching TRBD1 (5 bases). This clonotype was obtained from a young man in good health and CMV-seronegative. Sequenced material: PBMCs. CDR3 in amino acids: CASIKQANTEAFF. CDR3 coding DNA: TGTGCCAGCATAAAACAGGCAAACACTGAAGCTTTCTTT. The full variable domain, its missing parts supplied by reference TRBV7-9 and TRBJ1-1, is DTGVSQNPRHKITKRGQNVTFRCDPISEHNRLYWYRQTLGQGPEFLTYFQNEAQLEKSRLLSDRFSAERPKGSFSTLEIQRTEQGDSAMYLCASIKQANTEAFFGQGTRLTVV.